This T cell receptor beta chain was profiled in a study of Graves' ophthalmopathy and Graves' hyperthyroidism. Using RNA transcripts, the TCR beta CDR3 regions were amplified. An initial RT-PCR round employing HTBI primers preceded a second-round multiplex PCR. From the multiplex PCR reads, TCRdb called clonotypes with MiXCR, one entry per CDR3 protein. The repertoire holds around 400,000 distinct CDR3 sequences, with approximately 21% as singletons. As for this clonotype: Its antigen remains unknown.

Excluded were patients with other autoimmune diseases, uncontrolled infections, pregnancy or lactation. Diagnosis used clinical symptoms, serum thyroxine, TRAb, thyroid ultrasound and orbital computed tomography. CDR1 is MGHRA, CDR2 YSYEKL, per germline. V was cut by 0 bases and J by 3 bases, with 11 bases left in between. The CDR3 totals 15 residues. Study-wide findings and caveats: The study's model predicted ophthalmopathy progression at about 68% sensitivity and 72% to 85% specificity.

This receptor was obtained from a young woman with stable Graves' hyperthyroidism. The rearrangement uses TRBV4-1 and TRBJ2-5; no definite D call. The sequencing sample was made of peripheral blood. CDR3 bases: TGCGCCAGCAGCCAAGAGGAGTCCCATAAAGAGACCCAGTACTTC. Protein: CASSQEESHKETQYF.